What follows are 24 T cell receptor beta chains derived from one specimen sequenced in a study of blood T cells in healthy people across ages. Together with a sample-barcoded 5' primer, a J-beta primer mix was included in a second PCR lasting about 6 to 11 cycles. TCRdb redid the calling of the 5' RACE reads with MiXCR, one entry per CDR3 protein. Altogether about 760,000 distinct CDR3 sequences are present, just over 55% being singletons, with the ten largest covering roughly 25%. The sequenced material came from blood. The origin of the receptors is a man between 40 and 49 years old in good health.

The chain couples TRBV6-2 or TRBV6-3 to TRBJ2-3; D unclear. Trimming removed 7 bases from V and 5 bases from J, with 16 bases in between. From germline, CDR1 is MNHEY and CDR2 SVGEGT. This CDR3 has 14 amino acids. The CDR3, as DNA: TGTGCCAGCAAGGACGAAGCAACAAGAGATACGCAGTATTTT. Translated, it gives CASKDEATRDTQYF.

This clonotype has only a few counts. The genes are TRBV9 and TRBJ2-1; 11 bases are a match to TRBD2. The V and J ends lost 2 bases and 2 bases, in that order; junction bases with no gene match: 15. This CDR3 has 20 amino acids. In germline, CDR1 is SGDLS, CDR2 YYNGEE. CDR3 protein: CASSVMDVLAGVGAYNEQFF. The CDR3 region has the DNA TGTGCCAGCAGCGTGATGGATGTACTAGCGGGAGTCGGAGCCTACAATGAGCAGTTCTTC.

This chain connects TRBV28 to TRBJ2-7, with D uncertain. Germline assignment: CDR1 MDHEN and CDR2 SYDVKM. V lost 5 bases to trimming and J lost 4 bases, with 9 bases between them. The CDR3 sequence is 12 residues long. CDR3 nucleotide sequence: TGTGCCAGCAGTAACACCTATTACGAGCAGTACTTC. Its protein is CASSNTYYEQYF.

The chain combines TRBV10-3 with TRBJ2-2; either TRBD1 or TRBD2 may fit D (5 bases each). Germline CDR1 is ENHRY and CDR2 is SYGVKD. V dropped 6 bases and J dropped 3 bases, with 11 bases sitting between them. This CDR3 spans 14 amino acids. The CDR3 DNA reads as TGTGCCATCAGAACCGGGACGGACACCGGGGAGCTGTTTTTT. Its translation is CAIRTGTDTGELFF.

Here the CDR3 DNA reads TGTGCCAGCAGCTTAATTGCCTCCGGGACAGGTCTCTCTGGGGCCAACGTCCTGACTTTC. Protein product: CASSLIASGTGLSGANVLTF. This chain links TRBV7-2 with TRBJ2-6; 8 positions match TRBD1. There are 20 residues in the CDR3. Germline lookup yields CDR1 SGHTA and CDR2 FQGNSA. Trimming cost V 2 bases and J 0 bases; bases outside gene matches: 12.

This chain uses TRBV29-1 with TRBJ1-1; 8 positions agree with TRBD1. Trimming removed 6 bases from V and 0 bases from J; junction bases left unmatched: 12. The CDR3 sequence is 16 residues long. Germline V CDR1 and CDR2: SQVTM, ANQGSEA. The CDR3 loop is CSVSPTGEVLNTEAFF. The CDR3 DNA sequence: TGCAGCGTCTCCCCGACAGGGGAGGTTCTGAACACTGAAGCTTTCTTT.

The chain joins TRBV24-1 to TRBJ2-5; D not certain. The length of the CDR3 is 14 residues. The V gene's germline CDR1 is KGHDR and CDR2 SFDVKD. V lost 3 bases, J lost 1 base, and 8 bases lay in between. The CDR3 DNA sequence: TGTGCCACCAGTGATCCAGGTTTCCAAGAGACCCAGTACTTC. Amino acid sequence: CATSDPGFQETQYF.

The rearrangement links TRBV5-1 to TRBJ1-2, with D possibly matching TRBD1 (5 bases). The CDR3 has 13 amino acids. Trimming shortened V by 3 bases and J by 2 bases, and 8 bases separated the two germline ends. Germline loops: CDR1 SGHRS, CDR2 YFSETQ. CDR3 coding DNA: TGCGCCAGCAGCTCGACAGAGAACTATGGCTACACCTTC. It yields the protein CASSSTENYGYTF.

V and J are TRBV7-2 and TRBJ2-5; D might be TRBD2 (6 bases). Germline V gene data show CDR1 as SGHTA and CDR2 as FQGNSA. The V end was cut by 7 bases, the J end by 3 bases, with 12 bases between. This CDR3 is 13 amino acids long. CDR3: CASTYSGEETQYF. CDR3 sequence (DNA): TGTGCCAGCACTTATAGCGGAGAAGAGACCCAGTACTTC.

The J gene is TRBJ2-7, the V gene TRBV10-3, with D perhaps TRBD1 (6 bases). TRBJ2-5 explains the end of the DNA better; the J call may be wrong. The CDR3 extends over 17 amino acids. The germline gives CDR1 ENHRY, CDR2 SYGVKD. CDR3 DNA: TGTGCCATCAAACCCAGAGATCGAGGGGGTAGTCAGCAGACCCAGTACTTC. Its translation is CAIKPRDRGGSQQTQYF.

The chain's CDR3 is CASSLDRERYEQYF. DNA for the CDR3: TGTGCCAGCAGCTTAGACAGGGAACGGTACGAGCAGTACTTC. This chain connects TRBV7-2 to TRBJ2-7, with D possibly matching TRBD1 (6 bases). This CDR3 region has 14 residues. From germline, CDR1 is SGHTA and CDR2 FQGNSA. Trimming cost V 1 base and J 4 bases, with 11 bases left between them.

This clonotype showed up just a few times. The chain combines TRBV3-1 with TRBJ2-5, with D hard to call. V lost 5 bases and J 5 bases, leaving 9 bases between the germline ends. CDR3 length: 12 amino acids. In germline, CDR1 is LGHDT, CDR2 YNNKEL (reference sequence). CDR3 in amino acids: CASSGLEETQYF. The CDR3 DNA follows: TGTGCCAGCAGCGGTTTAGAGGAGACCCAGTACTTC.

The chain uses TRBV29-1 and TRBJ2-5, with D perhaps matching TRBD2 (5 bases). CDR3 length equals 13 residues. Germline loops: CDR1 SQVTM, CDR2 ANQGSEA. V shed 0 bases and J shed 2 bases, with 7 bases lying between them. The CDR3 bases are TGCAGCGTTGAAGAACCGGGACAAGAGACCCAGTACTTC. Encoded protein: CSVEEPGQETQYF. Filled out from reference TRBV29-1 and TRBJ2-5, the complete variable domain reads SAVISQKPSRDICQRGTSLTIQCQVDSQVTMMFWYRQQPGQSLTLIATANQGSEATYESGFVIDKFPISRPNLTFSTLTVSNMSPEDSSIYLCSVEEPGQETQYFGPGTRLLVL.

This clonotype was counted between two and nine times. The CDR3 is CASSLGAGSGYTF. The CDR3 bases are TGTGCCAGCAGCTTAGGTGCGGGGTCTGGCTACACCTTC. The gene calls are TRBV7-9 and TRBJ1-2; D call uncertain. This CDR3 has 13 residues. Germline CDR1 reads SEHNR; CDR2 reads FQNEAQ (reference sequence). The V gene lost 1 base and the J gene lost 7 bases, with 10 bases spanning the gap.

This sequence joins TRBV11-1 and TRBJ2-1; 14 bases are shared with TRBD2. With 5 bases clipped from V and 4 bases from J, the junction kept 7 bases outside the gene matches. This CDR3 has 17 amino acids. The germline V gene has CDR1 SGHAT and CDR2 FQDESV (reference sequence). The CDR3: CASSRRTSGRTYNEQFF. In DNA form, the CDR3 reads TGTGCCAGCAGCAGAAGGACTAGCGGGAGGACGTACAATGAGCAGTTCTTC.

This rearrangement joins TRBV6-1 to TRBJ2-5, with TRBD1 as a possible D gene (6 bases). CDR1 MNHNS and CDR2 SASEGT come from the germline V gene. Trimming left V 5 bases short and J 5 bases short, with 12 bases between. The CDR3 runs to 13 residues. The CDR3 DNA reads as TGTGCCAGCAGTAAAGGGGGATTTGAGACCCAGTACTTC. Translating it yields CASSKGGFETQYF.

This clonotype was recorded a few times. The chain joins TRBV3-1 to TRBJ2-7, with D possibly TRBD1 on 6 matching bases. This CDR3 has 15 amino acids. Germline V gene lookup returns CDR1 LGHDT and CDR2 YNNKEL (reference sequence). The V gene lost 0 bases and the J gene lost 2 bases, with 11 bases spanning the gap. CDR3 loop: CASSQDLGAAYEQYF. The DNA of the CDR3 is TGTGCCAGCAGCCAAGATCTGGGGGCGGCCTACGAGCAGTACTTC.

The rearrangement joins TRBV5-5 to TRBJ2-7, with TRBD1 as a possible D gene (6 bases). The J call could be wrong; TRBJ2-5 is a better fit for the DNA end. Germline V gives CDR1 SGHKS, CDR2 YYEKEE (reference sequence). The CDR3 sequence is 13 residues long. For the CDR3, the DNA is TGTGCCAGCAGCTACAGGGTTTGGGAGACCCAGTACTTC. Amino acids: CASSYRVWETQYF.

The genes are TRBV28 and TRBJ2-5, with D unresolved. This CDR3 comprises 16 residues. The V gene's germline CDR1 is MDHEN and CDR2 SYDVKM. The V gene lost 2 bases and the J gene lost 0 bases, with 13 bases spanning the gap. As DNA, the CDR3 is TGTGCCAGCAGTTTACTAGATATACTGTACCAAGAGACCCAGTACTTC. Translation gives CASSLLDILYQETQYF.

This chain uses TRBV6-2 or TRBV6-3 with TRBJ1-5, with D uncertain. V lost 7 bases to trimming and J lost 3 bases, with 10 bases between them. The CDR3 covers 13 residues. The germline V gene has CDR1 MNHEY and CDR2 SVGEGT. The CDR3 region is CASTVGYNQPQHF. The CDR3 DNA reads TGTGCCAGCACCGTAGGATACAATCAGCCCCAGCATTTT.

This clonotype was picked up one time. V is TRBV12-3 or TRBV12-4 and J is TRBJ2-7; TRBD1 aligns across 7 bases. This CDR3 has 12 amino acids. Germline trimming cut 6 bases from V and 5 bases from J; bases unmatched to any gene: 4. The CDR3 protein is CASRGDRDEQYF. The CDR3 coding sequence is TGTGCCAGCAGGGGAGACAGGGACGAGCAGTACTTC.

This chain connects TRBV9 to TRBJ2-3; possibly TRBD1 or TRBD2 for D (6 bases each). Trimming cost V 2 bases and J 4 bases, with 20 bases left between them. The germline CDR1 and CDR2 sequences are SGDLS and YYNGEE. This CDR3 contains 17 residues. The DNA for the CDR3 is TGTGCCAGCAGCGTGGGGTGGAGGGGGGAGCGGGCAGATACGCAGTATTTT. It translates to CASSVGWRGERADTQYF.

The J gene is TRBJ1-1, the V gene TRBV5-1; 8 bases map to TRBD1. Trimming removed 4 bases from V and 4 bases from J; junction bases left unmatched: 12. Germline V gene sequence: CDR1 SGHRS, CDR2 YFSETQ. The CDR3 runs to 16 residues. CDR3 bases: TGCGCCAGCAGCCCTAGGGTTCCGGGACAGGCCACTGAAGCTTTCTTT. Protein: CASSPRVPGQATEAFF.

The CDR3 bases are TGTGCCAGCAGGAATAGCGGGGGGTCCAATGAGCAGTTCTTC. Protein sequence: CASRNSGGSNEQFF. The chain couples TRBV7-9 to TRBJ2-1, with TRBD2 matching 10 bases. This CDR3 comprises 14 residues. Losses at the gene ends were 6 bases for V and 6 bases for J; bases not matched to a gene: 5. Germline values: CDR1 SEHNR, CDR2 FQNEAQ (reference sequence). Variable domain in full (rest from reference TRBV7-9 and TRBJ2-1): DTGVSQNPRHKITKRGQNVTFRCDPISEHNRLYWYRQTLGQGPEFLTYFQNEAQLEKSRLLSDRFSAERPKGSFSTLEIQRTEQGDSAMYLCASRNSGGSNEQFFGPGTRLTVL.